The rows below give T cell receptor beta chains drawn from one sample of a study of blood T cell repertoires in COVID-19. The repertoire was sequenced with immunoSEQ multiplex PCR; TCRdb's copy has only in-frame clones and lacks some. This table holds approximately 140,000 clones, 75% to 90% found once. The sequencing input was peripheral blood. All receptors come from a man in his 70s with acute or convalescent COVID-19. Both conserved end residues are part of each CDR3. Fields, in order: D gene, CDR3 length, J gene, V gene, clone size, CDR3 protein, CDR3 DNA. D genes are given only for firm matches. Where a row states a size, it is once, few, many or the class of an expanded clone; other rows omit it.

NA | 14 | TRBJ1-1 | TRBV5-1 | medium-sized | CASSLEPTSTEAFF | TGCGCCAGCAGCTTGGAGCCGACAAGCACTGAAGCTTTCTTT
NA | 14 | TRBJ1-1 | TRBV6-5 | NA | CASSYAGPGTEAFF | TGTGCCAGCAGTTACGCGGGGCCAGGCACTGAAGCTTTCTTT
NA | 16 | TRBJ2-2 | TRBV5-1 | NA | CASSRDVGAGTGELFF | TGCGCCAGCAGCCGCGACGTGGGTGCGGGCACCGGGGAGCTGTTTTTT
TRBD1 | 14 | TRBJ1-2 | TRBV28 | NA | CASSLGTGRYGYTF | TGTGCCAGCAGTCTCGGGACAGGGCGCTATGGCTACACCTTC
NA | 12 | TRBJ2-3 | TRBV27 | NA | CASSLADNTQYF | TGTGCCAGCAGTTTGGCGGACAATACGCAGTATTTT
NA | 15 | TRBJ2-1 | TRBV5-1 | NA | CASRAIGTPYNEQFF | TGCGCCAGCAGGGCGATCGGGACACCCTACAATGAGCAGTTCTTC
TRBD2 | 14 | TRBJ2-3 | TRBV24-1 | NA | CATSDLRGADTQYF | TGTGCCACCAGTGATTTGCGGGGGGCAGATACGCAGTATTTT
TRBD1 | 15 | TRBJ1-2 | TRBV28 | NA | CASSGQGLANYGYTF | TGTGCCAGCAGTGGACAGGGTTTGGCTAACTATGGCTACACCTTC
NA | 16 | TRBJ1-2 | TRBV21-1 | NA | CASRDWDSSIYYGYTF | TGTGCCAGCAGAGACTGGGACAGTTCAATTTACTATGGCTACACCTTC
NA | 13 | TRBJ1-2 | TRBV7-9 | once | CASSTRLNYGYTF | TGTGCCAGCTCGACACGGCTTAACTATGGCTACACCTTC
NA | 13 | TRBJ1-1 | TRBV13 | NA | CASSRYSGTEAFF | TGTGCCAGCAGCCGTTATTCAGGGACTGAAGCTTTCTTT
TRBD1 | 17 | TRBJ1-5 | TRBV28 | NA | CASSFPRTGGSNQPQHF | TGTGCCAGCAGTTTTCCTAGGACAGGGGGCAGCAATCAGCCCCAGCATTTT
NA | 15 | TRBJ2-2 | TRBV5-1 | NA | CASSLVGEGTGELFF | TGCGCCAGCAGCTTGGTGGGAGAGGGCACCGGGGAGCTGTTTTTT
TRBD2 | 16 | TRBJ2-5 | TRBV5-1 | NA | CASSPPSGGVVETQYF | TGCGCCAGCAGCCCGCCGAGCGGGGGGGTTGTAGAGACCCAGTACTTC
NA | 15 | TRBJ1-3 | TRBV10-3 | once | CAISPQSSSGNTIYF | TGTGCCATCAGTCCACAGTCAAGCTCTGGAAACACCATATATTTT
TRBD1 | 15 | TRBJ1-2 | TRBV15 | NA | CATSISGGSDYGYTF | TGTGCCACCAGCATTTCAGGGGGCTCCGACTATGGCTACACCTTC
NA | 12 | TRBJ1-2 | TRBV19 | NA | CASSISQGGYTF | TGTGCCAGTAGTATTTCCCAGGGTGGCTACACCTTC
NA | 11 | TRBJ1-5 | TRBV7-9 | NA | CASSEGGPQHF | TGTGCCAGCAGCGAAGGGGGGCCCCAGCATTTT
NA | 18 | TRBJ2-6 | TRBV9 | NA | CASSLRTDTYSGANVLTF | TGTGCCAGCAGCCTCCGGACGGACACCTACTCTGGGGCCAACGTCCTGACTTTC
NA | 14 | TRBJ2-5 | TRBV27 | NA | CASSWLGQKETQYF | TGTGCCAGCAGCTGGTTGGGCCAGAAAGAGACCCAGTACTTC
TRBD1 | 15 | TRBJ2-5 | TRBV18 | once | CASSPTGGMRETQYF | TGTGCCAGCTCCCCAACAGGGGGGATGCGGGAGACCCAGTACTTC
NA | 14 | TRBJ1-5 | TRBV7-8 | NA | CASSPQGSGQPQHF | TGTGCCAGCAGCCCACAGGGAAGTGGTCAGCCCCAGCATTTT
TRBD1 | 14 | TRBJ1-6 | TRBV7-9 | NA | CASSLGQGSSPLHF | TGTGCCAGCAGCTTGGGACAGGGGTCTTCACCCCTCCACTTT
TRBD2 | 21 | TRBJ2-3 | TRBV13 | NA | CASSPREGRGPLPGGTDTQYF | TGTGCCAGCAGCCCCCGGGAGGGGCGGGGGCCACTCCCGGGAGGCACAGATACGCAGTATTTT
NA | 14 | TRBJ2-1 | TRBV11-3 | NA | CASSLDEGDNEQFF | TGTGCCAGCAGCTTAGATGAGGGGGATAATGAGCAGTTCTTC
TRBD1 | 15 | TRBJ1-5 | TRBV10-3 | NA | CAIRGQGGSNQPQHF | TGTGCCATCAGAGGACAGGGTGGAAGCAATCAGCCCCAGCATTTT
TRBD1 | 14 | TRBJ1-4 | TRBV5-4 | NA | CASSPGQYNEKLFF | TGTGCCAGCAGCCCGGGACAGTATAATGAAAAACTGTTTTTT
NA | 14 | TRBJ2-1 | TRBV2 | NA | CASMAPRHSDEQFF | TGTGCCAGCATGGCCCCGCGACATTCCGATGAGCAGTTCTTC
NA | 12 | TRBJ1-2 | TRBV7-8 | NA | CASSVSDYGYTF | TGTGCCAGCAGCGTCTCGGACTATGGCTACACCTTC
NA | 16 | TRBJ1-1 | TRBV19 | many | CASTPLGGVWDTEAFF | TGTGCCAGTACCCCTCTGGGAGGGGTTTGGGACACTGAAGCTTTCTTT
NA | 16 | TRBJ2-1 | TRBV19 | NA | CASSIDNAGPYNEQFF | TGTGCCAGTAGTATAGATAACGCGGGACCGTACAATGAGCAGTTCTTC
NA | 14 | TRBJ1-1 | TRBV5-4 | few | CASSLEESSTEAFF | TGTGCCAGCAGCTTGGAGGAGAGTAGCACTGAAGCTTTCTTT
NA | 16 | TRBJ2-5 | TRBV6-1 | NA | CASSERRATRERAQYF | TGTGCCAGCAGTGAAAGGCGGGCCACCAGGGAGCGGGCCCAGTACTTC
TRBD1 | 12 | TRBJ1-4 | TRBV2 | NA | CASSEGTAKLFF | TGTGCCAGCTCCGAAGGGACAGCAAAACTGTTTTTT
NA | 12 | TRBJ1-2 | TRBV2 | NA | CASSREAYGYTF | TGTGCCAGCAGCCGGGAGGCTTATGGCTACACCTTC
NA | 13 | TRBJ2-7 | TRBV5-1 | few | CASSLVSDYEQYF | TGCGCCAGCAGCTTGGTGTCAGACTACGAGCAGTACTTC
TRBD1 | 14 | TRBJ1-1 | TRBV6-4 | NA | CASSATGEGGKAFF | TGTGCCAGCAGTGCCACTGGGGAAGGGGGCAAAGCTTTCTTT
TRBD1 | 15 | TRBJ2-5 | TRBV18 | NA | CASSRAGGFQETQYF | TGTGCCAGCTCACGGGCAGGGGGATTCCAAGAGACCCAGTACTTC
NA | 16 | TRBJ1-3 | TRBV3-1/TRBV3-2 | NA | CASSPISPSEGNTIYF | TGTGCCAGCAGCCCCATTTCCCCTTCGGAGGGAAACACCATATATTTT
TRBD2 | 15 | TRBJ2-3 | TRBV19 | NA | CASSSLAGAPDTQYF | TGTGCCAGTAGTTCTCTAGCGGGAGCCCCAGATACGCAGTATTTT
TRBD1 | 14 | TRBJ1-1 | TRBV6-5 | few | CASSYGTVNTEAFF | TGTGCCAGCAGTTACGGGACAGTGAACACTGAAGCTTTCTTT
NA | 15 | TRBJ2-7 | TRBV5-3 | few | CARSLLRVWIYEQYF | TGTGCCAGAAGCCTCTTACGGGTTTGGATTTACGAGCAGTACTTC
NA | 13 | TRBJ1-5 | TRBV12-3/TRBV12-4 | NA | CASSLTRNQPQHF | TGTGCCAGCAGTTTGACACGCAATCAGCCCCAGCATTTT
NA | 19 | TRBJ1-6 | TRBV18 | NA | CASSPRESGLSLYNSPLHF | TGTGCCAGCTCACCAAGAGAAAGCGGTCTTTCCCTTTATAATTCACCCCTCCACTTT
NA | 12 | TRBJ2-5 | TRBV6-5 | NA | CASRNRVETQYF | TGTGCCAGTCGGAACCGGGTAGAGACCCAGTACTTC
TRBD2 | 15 | TRBJ2-3 | TRBV7-3 | once | CASSSTDGGRDTQYF | TGTGCCAGCAGCTCAACAGACGGGGGGAGAGATACGCAGTATTTT
NA | 15 | TRBJ2-2 | TRBV27 | once | CASSWSAGAGGELFF | TGTGCCAGCAGTTGGTCTGCGGGGGCGGGCGGGGAGCTGTTTTTT
NA | 13 | TRBJ1-2 | TRBV6-5 | NA | CASSRTANYGYTF | TGTGCCAGCAGCAGGACAGCAAACTATGGCTACACCTTC
TRBD1 | 13 | TRBJ2-7 | TRBV3-1/TRBV3-2 | NA | CASSRTGGYEQYF | TGTGCCAGCAGCCGGACAGGGGGCTACGAGCAGTACTTC
NA | 12 | TRBJ2-7 | TRBV6-5 | NA | CASSYSGGRWYF | TGTGCCAGCAGTTACTCTGGGGGGAGGTGGTACTTC
NA | 16 | TRBJ1-1 | TRBV21-1 | NA | CASSKVEGEGSTEAFF | TGTGCCAGCAGCAAAGTAGAGGGGGAGGGTAGTACTGAAGCTTTCTTT
NA | 13 | TRBJ1-1 | TRBV5-1 | NA | CASSWESGTEAFF | TGCGCCAGCAGCTGGGAATCGGGGACTGAAGCTTTCTTT
NA | 15 | TRBJ2-7 | TRBV5-1 | NA | CASSATGDRTSEQYF | TGCGCCAGCAGCGCAACCGGAGACAGGACTTCCGAGCAGTACTTC
NA | 15 | TRBJ1-4 | TRBV9 | NA | CASSVERGGGEKLFF | TGTGCCAGCAGCGTAGAGCGAGGGGGGGGAGAAAAACTGTTTTTT
TRBD2 | 15 | TRBJ2-1 | TRBV3-1/TRBV3-2 | NA | CASSQGLAGVNEQFF | TGTGCCAGCAGCCAGGGACTAGCGGGAGTAAATGAGCAGTTCTTC